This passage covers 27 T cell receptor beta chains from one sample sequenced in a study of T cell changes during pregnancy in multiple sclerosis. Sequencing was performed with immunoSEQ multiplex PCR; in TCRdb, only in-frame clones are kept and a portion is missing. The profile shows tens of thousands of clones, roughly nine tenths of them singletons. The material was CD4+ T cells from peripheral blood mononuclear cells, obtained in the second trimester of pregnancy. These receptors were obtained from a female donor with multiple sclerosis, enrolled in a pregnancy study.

In DNA, the CDR3 is TGTGCCAGCAGTTCTAGGGGAGGCCAAGAGACCCAGTACTTC. Its translation: CASSSRGGQETQYF. The V call is TRBV6-7, the J call TRBJ2-5; D is perhaps TRBD2 (6 bases). TRBV6-7 is recorded as an ORF, its role being uncertain. V shed 4 bases and J shed 1 base, with 10 bases lying between them. The CDR3 sequence is 14 residues long.

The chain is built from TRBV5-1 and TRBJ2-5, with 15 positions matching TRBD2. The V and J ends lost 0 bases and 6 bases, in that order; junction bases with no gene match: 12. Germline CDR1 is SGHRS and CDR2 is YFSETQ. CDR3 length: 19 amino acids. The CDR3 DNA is TGCGCCAGCAGCTTGGCCGATGGACTAGCGGGGGGGCAGGAGAAGACCCAGTACTTC. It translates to CASSLADGLAGGQEKTQYF.

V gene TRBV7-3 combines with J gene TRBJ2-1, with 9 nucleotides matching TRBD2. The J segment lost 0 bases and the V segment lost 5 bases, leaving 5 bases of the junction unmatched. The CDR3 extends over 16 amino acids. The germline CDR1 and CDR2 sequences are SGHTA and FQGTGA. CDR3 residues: CASSARGGSSYNEQFF. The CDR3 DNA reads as TGTGCCAGCAGCGCGCGGGGGGGCAGCTCCTACAATGAGCAGTTCTTC.

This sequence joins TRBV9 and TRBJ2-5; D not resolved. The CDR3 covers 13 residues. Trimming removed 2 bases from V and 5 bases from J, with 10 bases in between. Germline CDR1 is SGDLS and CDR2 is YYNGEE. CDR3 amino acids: CASSVNPEETQYF. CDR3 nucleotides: TGTGCCAGCAGCGTGAACCCCGAGGAGACCCAGTACTTC.

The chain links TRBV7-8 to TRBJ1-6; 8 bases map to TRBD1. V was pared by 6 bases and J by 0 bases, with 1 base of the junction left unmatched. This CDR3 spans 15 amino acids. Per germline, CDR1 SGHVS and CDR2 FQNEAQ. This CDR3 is CASRGQGSYNSPLHF. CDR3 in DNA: TGTGCCAGCAGAGGACAGGGCTCCTATAATTCACCCCTCCACTTT.

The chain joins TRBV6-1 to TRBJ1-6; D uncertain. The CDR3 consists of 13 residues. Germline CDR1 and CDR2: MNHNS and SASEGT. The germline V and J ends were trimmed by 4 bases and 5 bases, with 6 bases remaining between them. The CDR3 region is CASSVYNNSPLHF. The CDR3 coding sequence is TGTGCCAGCAGTGTTTATAATAATTCACCCCTCCACTTT.

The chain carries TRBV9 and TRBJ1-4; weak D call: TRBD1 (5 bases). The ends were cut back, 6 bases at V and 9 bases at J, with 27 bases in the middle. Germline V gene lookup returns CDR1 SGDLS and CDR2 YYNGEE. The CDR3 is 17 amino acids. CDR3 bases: TGTGCCAGCATCCCCCGCGGACAAAGAACCAGATGTAAAAAACTGTTTTTT. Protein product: CASIPRGQRTRCKKLFF.

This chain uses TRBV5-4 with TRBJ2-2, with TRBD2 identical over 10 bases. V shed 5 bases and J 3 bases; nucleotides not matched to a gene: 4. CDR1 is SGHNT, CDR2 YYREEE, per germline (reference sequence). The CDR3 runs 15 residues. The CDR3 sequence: CASRPLAGDTGELFF. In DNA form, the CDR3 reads TGTGCCAGCAGACCCCTAGCGGGGGACACCGGGGAGCTGTTTTTT.

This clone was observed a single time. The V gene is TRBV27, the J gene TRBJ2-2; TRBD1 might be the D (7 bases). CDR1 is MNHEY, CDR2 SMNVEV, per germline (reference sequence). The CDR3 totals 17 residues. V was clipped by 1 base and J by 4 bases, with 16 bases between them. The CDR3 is CASSLFGGGLGTGELFF. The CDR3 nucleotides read TGTGCCAGCAGTTTATTTGGAGGGGGCCTTGGCACCGGGGAGCTGTTTTTT.

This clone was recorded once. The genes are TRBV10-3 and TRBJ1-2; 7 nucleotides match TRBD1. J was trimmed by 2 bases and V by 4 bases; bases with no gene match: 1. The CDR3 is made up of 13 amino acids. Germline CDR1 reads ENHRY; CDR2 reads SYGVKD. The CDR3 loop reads CAISVGQNYGYTF. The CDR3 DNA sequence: TGTGCCATCAGTGTGGGACAGAACTATGGCTACACCTTC.

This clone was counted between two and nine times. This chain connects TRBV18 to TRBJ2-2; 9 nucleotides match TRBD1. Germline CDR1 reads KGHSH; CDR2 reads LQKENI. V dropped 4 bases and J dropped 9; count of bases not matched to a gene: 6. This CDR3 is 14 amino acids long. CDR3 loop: CASSRGTGNRELFF. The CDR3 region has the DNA TGTGCCAGCTCACGCGGGACAGGGAATCGGGAGCTGTTTTTT.

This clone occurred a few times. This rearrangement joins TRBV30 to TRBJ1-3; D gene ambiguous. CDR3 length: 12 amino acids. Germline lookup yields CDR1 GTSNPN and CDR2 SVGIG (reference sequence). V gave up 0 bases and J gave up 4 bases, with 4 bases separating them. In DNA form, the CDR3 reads TGTGCCTGGAGTGTACGGGGAAACACCATATATTTT. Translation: CAWSVRGNTIYF.

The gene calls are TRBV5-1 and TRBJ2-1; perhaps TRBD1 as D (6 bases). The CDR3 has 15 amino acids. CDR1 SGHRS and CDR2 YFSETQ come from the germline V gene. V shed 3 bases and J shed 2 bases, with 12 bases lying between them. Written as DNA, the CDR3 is TGCGCCAGCAGCTCGGGACAAACTACCTACAATGAGCAGTTCTTC. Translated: CASSSGQTTYNEQFF.

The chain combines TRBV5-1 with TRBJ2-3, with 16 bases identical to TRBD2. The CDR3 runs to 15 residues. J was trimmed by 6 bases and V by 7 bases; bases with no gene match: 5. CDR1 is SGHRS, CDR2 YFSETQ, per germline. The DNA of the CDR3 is TGCGCCAGCGGGACTAGCGGGGGGGCCGGGGATACGCAGTATTTT. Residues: CASGTSGGAGDTQYF.

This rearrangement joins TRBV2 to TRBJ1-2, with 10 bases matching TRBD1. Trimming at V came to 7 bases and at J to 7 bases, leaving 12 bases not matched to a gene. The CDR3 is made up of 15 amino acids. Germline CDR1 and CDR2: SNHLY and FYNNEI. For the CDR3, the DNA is TGTGCCAGCATGGGGGCCCGACAGGGGGCCGGTGGCTACACCTTC. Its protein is CASMGARQGAGGYTF.

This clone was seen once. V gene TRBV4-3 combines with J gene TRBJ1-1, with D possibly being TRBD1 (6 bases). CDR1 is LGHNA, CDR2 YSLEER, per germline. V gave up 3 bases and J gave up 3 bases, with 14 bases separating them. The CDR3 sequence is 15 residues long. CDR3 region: CASSHLDRRYTEAFF. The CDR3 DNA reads TGCGCCAGCAGCCACCTTGACAGGCGATACACTGAAGCTTTCTTT.

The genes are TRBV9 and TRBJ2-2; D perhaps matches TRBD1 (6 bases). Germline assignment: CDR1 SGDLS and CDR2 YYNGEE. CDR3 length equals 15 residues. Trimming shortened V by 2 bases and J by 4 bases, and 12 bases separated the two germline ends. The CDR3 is CASSVAGQRTGELFF. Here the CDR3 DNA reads TGTGCCAGCAGCGTCGCCGGACAGCGCACCGGGGAGCTGTTTTTT.

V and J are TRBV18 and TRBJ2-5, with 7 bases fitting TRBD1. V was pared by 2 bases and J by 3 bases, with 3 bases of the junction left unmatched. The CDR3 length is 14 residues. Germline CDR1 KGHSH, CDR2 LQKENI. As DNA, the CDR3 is TGTGCCAGCTCACCAAACAGGGGAAAAGAGACCCAGTACTTC. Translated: CASSPNRGKETQYF.

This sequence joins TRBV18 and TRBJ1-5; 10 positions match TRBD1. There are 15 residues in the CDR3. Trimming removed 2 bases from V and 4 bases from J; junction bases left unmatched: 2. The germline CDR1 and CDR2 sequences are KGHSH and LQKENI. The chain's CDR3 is CASSPTGQGNQPQHF. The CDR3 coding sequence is TGTGCCAGCTCACCAACGGGACAGGGGAATCAGCCCCAGCATTTT.

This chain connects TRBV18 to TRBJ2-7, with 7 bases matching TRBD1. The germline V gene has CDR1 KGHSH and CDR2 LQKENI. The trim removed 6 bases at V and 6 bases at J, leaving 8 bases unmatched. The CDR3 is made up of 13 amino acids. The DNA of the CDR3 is TGTGCCAGCTCCGCCGGACAGGCCCGCGAGCAGTACTTC. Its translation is CASSAGQAREQYF.

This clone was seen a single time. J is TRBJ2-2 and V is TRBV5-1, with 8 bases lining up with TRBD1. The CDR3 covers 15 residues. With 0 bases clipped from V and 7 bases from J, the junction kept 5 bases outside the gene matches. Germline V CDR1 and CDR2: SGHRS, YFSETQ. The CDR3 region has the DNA TGCGCCAGCAGCTTGGACCCCGGGACAGGCGGGGAGCTGTTTTTT. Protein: CASSLDPGTGGELFF.

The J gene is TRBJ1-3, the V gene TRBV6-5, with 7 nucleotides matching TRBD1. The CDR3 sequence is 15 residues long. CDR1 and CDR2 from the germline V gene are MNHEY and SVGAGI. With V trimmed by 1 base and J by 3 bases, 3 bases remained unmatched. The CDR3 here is CASSYYRGLGNTIYF. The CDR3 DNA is TGTGCCAGCAGTTACTACAGGGGTCTTGGAAACACCATATATTTT.

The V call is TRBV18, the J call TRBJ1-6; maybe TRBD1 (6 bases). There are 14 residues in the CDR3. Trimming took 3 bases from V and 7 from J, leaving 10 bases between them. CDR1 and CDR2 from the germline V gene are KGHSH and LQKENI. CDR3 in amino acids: CASSPRTENSPLHF. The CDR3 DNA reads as TGTGCCAGCTCACCCAGGACAGAAAATTCACCCCTCCACTTT.

CDR3 amino acids: CSVGLGSSNQPQHF. CDR3 DNA sequence: TGCAGCGTTGGGCTAGGCTCGAGCAATCAGCCCCAGCATTTT. This chain joins TRBV29-1 and TRBJ1-5; D unclear. V lost 4 bases and J lost 1, with 11 bases in between. The CDR3 is 14 residues long. Germline-derived CDR1 and CDR2 are SQVTM and ANQGSEA.

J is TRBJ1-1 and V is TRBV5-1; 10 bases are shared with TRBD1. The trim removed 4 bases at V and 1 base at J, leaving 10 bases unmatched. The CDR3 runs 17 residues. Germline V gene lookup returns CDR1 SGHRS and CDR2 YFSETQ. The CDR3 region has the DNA TGCGCCAGCAGCACTGGGCCGGGACAGGGGCAGAACACTGAAGCTTTCTTT. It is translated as CASSTGPGQGQNTEAFF.

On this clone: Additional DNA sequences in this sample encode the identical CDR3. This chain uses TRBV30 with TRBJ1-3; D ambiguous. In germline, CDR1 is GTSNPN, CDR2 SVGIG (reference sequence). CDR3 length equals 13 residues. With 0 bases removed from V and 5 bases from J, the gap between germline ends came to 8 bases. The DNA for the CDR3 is TGTGCCTGGAGTGTATCCGGGAGAAACACCATATATTTT. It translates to CAWSVSGRNTIYF.

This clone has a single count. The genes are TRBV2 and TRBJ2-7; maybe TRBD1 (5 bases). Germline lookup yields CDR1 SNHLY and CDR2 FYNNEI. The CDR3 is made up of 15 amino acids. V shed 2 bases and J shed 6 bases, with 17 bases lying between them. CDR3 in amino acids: CASSEWRQGVGEQYF. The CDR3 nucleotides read TGTGCCAGCAGTGAATGGCGTCAGGGTGTGGGCGAGCAGTACTTC.